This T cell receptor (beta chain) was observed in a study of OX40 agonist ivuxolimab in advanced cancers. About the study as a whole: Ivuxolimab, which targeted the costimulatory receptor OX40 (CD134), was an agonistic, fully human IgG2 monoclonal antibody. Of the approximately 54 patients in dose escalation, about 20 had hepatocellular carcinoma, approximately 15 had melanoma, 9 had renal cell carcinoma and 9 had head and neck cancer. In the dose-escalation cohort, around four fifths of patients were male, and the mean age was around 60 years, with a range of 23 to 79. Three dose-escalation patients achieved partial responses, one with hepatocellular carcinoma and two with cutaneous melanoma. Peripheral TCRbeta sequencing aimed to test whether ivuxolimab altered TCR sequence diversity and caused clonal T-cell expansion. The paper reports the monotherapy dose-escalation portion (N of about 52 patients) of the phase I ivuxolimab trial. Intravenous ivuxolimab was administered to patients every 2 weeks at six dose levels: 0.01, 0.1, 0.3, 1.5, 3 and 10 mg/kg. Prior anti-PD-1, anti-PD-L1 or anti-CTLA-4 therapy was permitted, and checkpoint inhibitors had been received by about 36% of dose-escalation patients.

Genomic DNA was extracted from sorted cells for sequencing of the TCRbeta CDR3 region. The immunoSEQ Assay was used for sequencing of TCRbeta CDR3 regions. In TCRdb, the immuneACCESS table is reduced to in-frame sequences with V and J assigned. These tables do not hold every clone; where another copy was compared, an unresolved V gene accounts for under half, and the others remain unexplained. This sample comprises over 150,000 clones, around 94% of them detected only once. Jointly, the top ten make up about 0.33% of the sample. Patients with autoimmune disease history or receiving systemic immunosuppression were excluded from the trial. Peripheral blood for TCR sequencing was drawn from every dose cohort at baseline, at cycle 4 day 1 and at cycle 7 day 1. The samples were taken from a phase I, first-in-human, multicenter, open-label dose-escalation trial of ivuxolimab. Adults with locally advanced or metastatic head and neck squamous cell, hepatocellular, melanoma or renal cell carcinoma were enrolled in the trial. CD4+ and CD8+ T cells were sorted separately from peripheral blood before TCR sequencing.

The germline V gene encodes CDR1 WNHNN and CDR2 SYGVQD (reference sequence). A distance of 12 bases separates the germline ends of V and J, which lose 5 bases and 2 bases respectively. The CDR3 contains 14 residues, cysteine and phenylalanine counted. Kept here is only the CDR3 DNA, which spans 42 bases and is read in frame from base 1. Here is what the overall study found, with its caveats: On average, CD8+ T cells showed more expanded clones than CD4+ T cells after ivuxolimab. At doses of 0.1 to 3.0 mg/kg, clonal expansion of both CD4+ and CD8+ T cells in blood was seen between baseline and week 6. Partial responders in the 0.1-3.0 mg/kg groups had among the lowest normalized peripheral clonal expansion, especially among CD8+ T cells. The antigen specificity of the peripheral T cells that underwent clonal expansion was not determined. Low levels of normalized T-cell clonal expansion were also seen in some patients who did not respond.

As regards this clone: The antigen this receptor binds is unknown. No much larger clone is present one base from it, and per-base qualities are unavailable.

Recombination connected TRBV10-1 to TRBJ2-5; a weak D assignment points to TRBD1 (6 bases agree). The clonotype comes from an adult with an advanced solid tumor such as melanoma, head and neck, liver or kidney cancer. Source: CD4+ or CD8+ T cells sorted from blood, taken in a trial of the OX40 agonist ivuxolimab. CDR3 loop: CASSSRGIQETQYF. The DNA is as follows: TGCGCCAGCAGTTCCAGGGGAATACAAGAGACCCAGTACTTC.